This T cell receptor beta chain is drawn from a study of regulatory T cells in long-lasting Graves disease (dated by TCRdb to 2020 to 2023). Background for the entire study: Newly diagnosed Graves' disease patients had taken antithyroid drugs for less than 3 months. A total of roughly 35 samples underwent TCR sequencing: 13 from persistent and roughly 20 from newly diagnosed Graves' disease patients. Persistent Graves' disease patients were compared with newly diagnosed Graves' disease patients by peripheral blood TCR sequencing and RNA sequencing. The study was registered as a clinical trial and conducted in China. The paper's findings and limits, for the study overall: Only the TCR beta chain was sequenced and analyzed. The authors noted that the small sample size was a limitation that may lower accuracy. Persistent Graves' disease patients showed lower TCR Shannon entropy and fewer highly expanded clones than newly diagnosed patients, suggesting clonal expansion. A larger number of public clonotypes was shared among persistent patients (under 3,000) than among newly diagnosed patients (about 990). Peripheral blood alone was examined, since thyroid tissue, which constituted the primary lesion, could not be accessed. Persistent disease showed preferential use of TRBV28, TRBJ1-2 and TRBJ2-5, whereas newly diagnosed disease favored TRBV20-1 and TRBJ2-1.

The time point tag for this specimen amounts to: newly diagnosed GD, antithyroid drugs for less than 3 months. For both TCR sequencing and RNA sequencing, RNA was extracted from PBMCs in TRIzol. The diagnosis of Graves' disease was made according to American Thyroid Association guidelines. Patients were recruited from an endocrinology department in Xi'an, China. Each patient gave 7.5 to 10 milliliters of peripheral blood, collected in an EDTA anticoagulant tube. Ficoll Paque Plus density gradient separation was used to isolate PBMCs, and no additional T cell sorting was done. An Agilent 2100 Bioanalyzer and agarose gel were used to assess RNA quality, and a NanoDrop 2000 was used to measure RNA concentration. Points on this clonotype: It has no known antigen specificity. No base-level quality is on record; no much larger clone is a single base apart.

Library construction relied on multiplex PCR. Data came from an Illumina HiSeq 4000. TCR beta libraries were built with iRepertoire HTBI primers and Arm-PCR amplification of CDR3 regions. Gel purification was performed on PCR products prior to sequencing. In the authors' own workflow: Across samples, 60 to 80 TRBV and 15 or so TRBJ segments were identified and used for gene usage analysis of CDR3 amino acid clonotypes. COPE and FqMerger were used to merge the filtered high-quality paired reads into contigs. BLAST was used to align contigs to IMGT TRBV, TRBD and TRBJ reference genes, and CDR3 was defined according to IMGT. Any clonotype with a frequency above 0.1% was counted as a highly expanded clone. Repertoire diversity was measured by Shannon entropy, and V-J evenness by the Gini coefficient. Clonotypes shared by more than one individual were considered public. TCRdb applied fastp at Q25 and MiXCR to the public reads, then kept only in-frame beta chains. Every CDR3 protein is listed once, alongside the most common genes and DNA of its rows. V and J calls and clone size were set by TCRdb, not the authors. The sample table holds about half a million distinct CDR3 sequences, of which more than 10% were seen once. Of the sample, more than 8% is held by the ten largest clones.

The CDR3 covers 15 residues, taking in both the cysteine and the phenylalanine. Only the CDR3 DNA stays, 45 bases, in frame from base 1. Trimming leaves V shorter by 3 bases and J shorter by 4 bases, with the junction holding 11 bases beyond the gene matches. The germline V gene (reference sequence) yields DFQATT for CDR1 and SNEGSKA for CDR2. These records were also assigned to another study, of T cells in Graves' hyperthyroidism and ophthalmopathy. Drawing on the second study: Graves' hyperthyroidism was defined as stable when no progression to ophthalmopathy occurred over 18 months of follow-up. Hyperthyroidism patients were newly diagnosed, had a disease duration of under 2 months, and were aged 18 to 65 years. The study excluded patients with uncontrolled infections, other autoimmune diseases, pregnancy or lactation. Diagnoses relied on clinical symptoms, serum thyroxine and TRAb, thyroid ultrasound and orbital computed tomography. For the first round of RT-PCR on the TCR CDR3, the HTBI primer set was used together with the Qiagen OneStep RT-PCR kit. Most expanded thyroid clonotypes (frequency above 0.001) were also detected in blood, a finding suggesting that blood repertoires may reflect thyroid immune responses. Ophthalmopathy was separated from stable hyperthyroidism by a 13 V-J signature model, with 85% to 90% sensitivity and roughly 81% specificity obtained in cross-validation and 80%/75% obtained in testing. In validation, progression to ophthalmopathy was predicted by the model with almost 71% sensitivity and 72% to 85% specificity, a median of around 6.5 months before onset. To identify TCR V-J signatures that set the groups apart, the researchers used a discovery cohort of 100 patients, made up of 40 to 45 with Graves' ophthalmopathy and some 60 with stable Graves' hyperthyroidism. An independent validation cohort of under 20 hyperthyroidism patients and about 16 patients who later progressed to ophthalmopathy tested prospective prediction of ophthalmopathy. The 85 to 100 discovery patients were divided at random into training and test sets in a 7:3 ratio. The study also compared thyroid tissue and blood T-cell repertoires from more than five Graves' hyperthyroidism patients. After sampling, hyperthyroidism patients received methimazole starting at 30 mg daily, and ophthalmopathy patients received high-dose intravenous methylprednisolone. Libraries were constructed in a second round of multiplex PCR, after which size selection and purification were carried out. Sequencing of the libraries was done on an Illumina HiSeq2000 using paired-end 100 bp reads. SOAPnuke was used to process the raw data, throwing out any read that contained adapters or uncalled bases, had a mean Phred below 15, or lacked an exact constant-primer or identifier match. High-quality paired reads were merged with COPE v1.2.5, and unique nucleotide sequences were defined as clonotypes. Clonotypes were aligned to IMGT TRBV, TRBD and TRBJ reference segments using MiTCR v1.1. The analysis was restricted to V-J combinations with a frequency above 0.0001, which together covered 99.2% of the repertoires. A TCS score was defined as the ratio of F50 (clonal expansion) to E x V (chaos), with BLOSUM62-based TCRdist applied between CDR3 peptides within each V-J. Welch's t-statistics and random forest reduced just over 500 V-J features to 13, which were used in a naive Bayes classifier (R e1071). Sample size was not statistically predetermined, and blinding of investigators to group allocation was not performed. According to the paper, TCR Vbeta CDR3 sequencing was carried out on over 130 peripheral blood samples, which came from under 50 ophthalmopathy, 80 or so hyperthyroidism and around 17 progressor patients.

The sequence is built from TRBV20-1 and TRBJ1-1; 7 nucleotides in the junction match TRBD1. Sequenced material: peripheral blood mononuclear cells (PBMCs), taken at new diagnosis, from a patient treated with antithyroid drugs. The clonotype was recovered from a woman younger than 45 with Graves disease. Donor details come from another sample of the same person, matched by shared clones. The sequenced DNA: TGCAGTGCTAGGCTATTCCCCAACAGGGGCACTGAAGCTTTCTTT. Its product reads: CSARLFPNRGTEAFF.